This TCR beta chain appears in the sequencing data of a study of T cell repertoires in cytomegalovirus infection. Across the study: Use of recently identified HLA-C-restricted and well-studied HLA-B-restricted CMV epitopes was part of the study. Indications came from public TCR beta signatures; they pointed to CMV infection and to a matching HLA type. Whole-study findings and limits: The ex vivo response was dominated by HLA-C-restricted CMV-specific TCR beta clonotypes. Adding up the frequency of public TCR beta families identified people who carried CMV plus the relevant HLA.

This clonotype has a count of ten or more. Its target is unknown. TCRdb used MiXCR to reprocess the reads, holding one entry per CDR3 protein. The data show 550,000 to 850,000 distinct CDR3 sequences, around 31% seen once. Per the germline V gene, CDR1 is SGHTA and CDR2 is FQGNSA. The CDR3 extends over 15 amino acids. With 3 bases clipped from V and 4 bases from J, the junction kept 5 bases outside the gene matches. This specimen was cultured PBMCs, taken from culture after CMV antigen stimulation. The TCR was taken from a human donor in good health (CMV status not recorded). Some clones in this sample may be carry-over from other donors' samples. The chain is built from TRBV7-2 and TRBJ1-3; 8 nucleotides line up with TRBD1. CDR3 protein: CASSFRTGSGNTIYF. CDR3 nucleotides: TGTGCCAGCAGCTTTAGGACAGGGTCAGGAAACACCATATATTTT.